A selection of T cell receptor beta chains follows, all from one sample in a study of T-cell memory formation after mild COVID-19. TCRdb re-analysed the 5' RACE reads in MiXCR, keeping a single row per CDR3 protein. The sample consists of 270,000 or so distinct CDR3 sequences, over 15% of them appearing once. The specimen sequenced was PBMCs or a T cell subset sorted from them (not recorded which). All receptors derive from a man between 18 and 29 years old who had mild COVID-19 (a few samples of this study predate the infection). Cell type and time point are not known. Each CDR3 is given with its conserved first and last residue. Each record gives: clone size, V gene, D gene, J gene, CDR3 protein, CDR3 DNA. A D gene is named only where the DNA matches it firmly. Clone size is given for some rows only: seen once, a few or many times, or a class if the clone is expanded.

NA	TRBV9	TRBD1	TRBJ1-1	CASSVPGGTEAFF	TGTGCCAGCAGCGTCCCAGGGGGCACTGAAGCTTTCTTT
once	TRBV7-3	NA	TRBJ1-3	CASSYDSGNTIYF	TGTGCCAGCAGCTACGACTCTGGAAACACCATATATTTT
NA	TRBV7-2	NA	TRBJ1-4	CASSLGLEGKLFF	TGTGCCAGCAGCTTAGGGTTAGAGGGAAAACTGTTTTTT
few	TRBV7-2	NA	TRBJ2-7	CASSPSGPGVKQYF	TGTGCCAGCAGCCCTTCGGGACCAGGAGTTAAGCAGTACTTC
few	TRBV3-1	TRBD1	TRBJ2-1	CASSRPGQTREQFF	TGTGCCAGCAGCCGTCCGGGACAGACAAGGGAGCAGTTCTTC
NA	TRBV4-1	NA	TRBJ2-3	CASSQYSGLTDTQYF	TGCGCCAGCAGCCAATACAGCGGGCTGACAGATACGCAGTATTTT
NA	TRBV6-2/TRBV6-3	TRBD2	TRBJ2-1	CASSTLAGELYNEQFF	TGTGCCAGCAGCACCTTAGCGGGGGAACTGTACAATGAGCAGTTCTTC
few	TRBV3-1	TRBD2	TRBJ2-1	CASSQAGAGGFYEQFF	TGTGCCAGCAGCCAAGCGGGGGCGGGGGGGTTCTATGAGCAGTTCTTC
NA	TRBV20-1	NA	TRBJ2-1	CSASGRGSSYNEQFF	TGCAGTGCTAGCGGGCGTGGTAGCTCCTACAATGAGCAGTTCTTC
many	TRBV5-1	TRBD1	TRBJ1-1	CASSPGQGSTEAFF	TGCGCCAGCAGCCCAGGACAGGGGAGCACTGAAGCTTTCTTT
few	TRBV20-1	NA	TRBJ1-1	CSARDPARSTEAFF	TGCAGTGCTAGAGACCCGGCCAGGTCCACTGAAGCTTTCTTT
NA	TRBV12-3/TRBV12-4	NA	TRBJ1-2	CASAQDSDYGYTF	TGTGCCAGCGCTCAGGATTCGGACTATGGCTACACCTTC
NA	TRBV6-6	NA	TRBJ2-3	CASTPSGRERSTDTQYF	NA
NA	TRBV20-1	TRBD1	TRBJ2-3	CSARRQGAADTQYF	TGCAGTGCTAGAAGACAGGGGGCGGCAGATACGCAGTATTTT
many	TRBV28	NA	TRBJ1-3	CASSFPGNTIYF	TGTGCCAGCAGCTTTCCAGGAAACACCATATATTTT
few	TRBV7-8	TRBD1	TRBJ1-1	CASSLRDRLHTEAFF	TGTGCCAGCAGCTTAAGGGACAGGCTCCACACTGAAGCTTTCTTT
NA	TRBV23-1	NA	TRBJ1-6	CASSPGVGNSPLHF	TGCGCCAGCAGTCCGGGGGTTGGTAATTCACCCCTCCACTTT
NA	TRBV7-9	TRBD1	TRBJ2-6	CASSFTGAGGANVLTF	TGTGCCAGCAGCTTTACAGGGGCCGGTGGGGCCAACGTCCTGACTTTC
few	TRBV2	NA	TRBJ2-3	CASSEARLFTDTQYF	TGTGCCAGCAGTGAAGCGCGCCTATTCACAGATACGCAGTATTTT